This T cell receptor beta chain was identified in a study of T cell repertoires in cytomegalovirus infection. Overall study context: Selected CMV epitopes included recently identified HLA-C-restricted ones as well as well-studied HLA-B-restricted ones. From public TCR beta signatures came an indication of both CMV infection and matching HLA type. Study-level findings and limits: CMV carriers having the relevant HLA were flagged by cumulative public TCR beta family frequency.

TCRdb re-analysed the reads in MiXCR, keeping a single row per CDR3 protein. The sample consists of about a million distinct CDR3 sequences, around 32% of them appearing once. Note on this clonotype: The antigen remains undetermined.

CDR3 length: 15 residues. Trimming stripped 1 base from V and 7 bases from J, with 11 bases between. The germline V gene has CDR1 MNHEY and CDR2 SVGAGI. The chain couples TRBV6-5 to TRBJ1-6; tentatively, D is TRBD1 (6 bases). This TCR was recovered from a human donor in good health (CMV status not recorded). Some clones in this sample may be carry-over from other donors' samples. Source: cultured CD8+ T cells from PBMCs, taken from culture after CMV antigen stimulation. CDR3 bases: TGTGCCAGCAGTTACTATACAGGGTCAAATTCACCCCTCCACTTT. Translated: CASSYYTGSNSPLHF.